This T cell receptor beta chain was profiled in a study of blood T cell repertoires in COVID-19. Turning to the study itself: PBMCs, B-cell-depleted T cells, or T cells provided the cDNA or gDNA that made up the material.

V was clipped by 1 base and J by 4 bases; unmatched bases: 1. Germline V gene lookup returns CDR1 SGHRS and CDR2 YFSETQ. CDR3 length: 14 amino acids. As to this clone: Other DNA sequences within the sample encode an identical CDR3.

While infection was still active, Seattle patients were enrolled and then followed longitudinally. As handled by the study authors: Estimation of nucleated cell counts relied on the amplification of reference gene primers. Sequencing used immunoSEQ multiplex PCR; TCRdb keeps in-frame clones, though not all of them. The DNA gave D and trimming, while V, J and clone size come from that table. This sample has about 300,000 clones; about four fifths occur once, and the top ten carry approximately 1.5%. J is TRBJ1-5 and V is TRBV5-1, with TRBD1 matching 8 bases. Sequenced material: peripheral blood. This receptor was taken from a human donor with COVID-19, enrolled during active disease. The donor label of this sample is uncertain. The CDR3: CASSLTGGNQPQHF. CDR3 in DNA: TGCGCCAGCAGCTTGACAGGGGGGAATCAGCCCCAGCATTTT.